These 16 T cell receptor beta chains came from one sample sequenced in a study of CD8 T cells in ankylosing spondylitis. Study conclusions and caveats: Blood of patients with ankylosing spondylitis appeared to be characterized by a TCR beta motif of seven or eight highly homologous variants.

These TCRs' antigens remain unknown. Each CDR3 protein gets one entry after TCRdb re-called the 5' RACE reads with MiXCR. This sample has roughly 90,000 distinct CDR3 sequences; about 8.1% occur once, and the top ten carry over 25%. The sequencing input was blood, either unsorted or a sorted T cell fraction (not recorded which). The source of these receptors is a male donor with ankylosing spondylitis.

The CDR3 DNA reads TGTGCCAGCAGTTTCCAAATTAACTATGGCTACACCTTC. Protein product: CASSFQINYGYTF. The rearrangement uses TRBV12-3 or TRBV12-4 and TRBJ1-2; no clear D gene. There are 13 residues in the CDR3. V lost 3 bases, J lost 1 base, and 6 bases lay in between.

This clonotype was detected many times. The chain combines TRBV12-3 or TRBV12-4 with TRBJ1-2; a possible D gene is TRBD1 (5 bases). V was trimmed by 6 bases and J by 4 bases, leaving 15 bases between them. This CDR3 contains 14 residues. The CDR3 coding sequence is TGTGCCAGCAGCGGGCCGGCAGGGCTCTATGGCTACACCTTC. This encodes CASSGPAGLYGYTF.

This clonotype showed up many times. This chain links TRBV20-1 with TRBJ2-5; TRBD2 is a possible D gene (5 bases). The germline V gene encodes CDR1 DFQATT and CDR2 SNEGSKA (reference sequence). This CDR3 spans 15 amino acids. V lost 0 bases and J lost 4, with 15 bases in between. CDR3 sequence: CSARDRSRAGETQYF. The CDR3 nucleotides are TGCAGTGCTAGAGATCGGAGCCGGGCGGGAGAGACCCAGTACTTC.

This clonotype was seen ten or more times. The CDR3 coding sequence is TGTGCCAGCAGTATACTAGCGGGAACTTACAATGAGCAGTTCTTC. Protein sequence: CASSILAGTYNEQFF. V usage is TRBV12-3 or TRBV12-4 and J usage is TRBJ2-1; 10 nucleotides line up with TRBD2. The CDR3 covers 15 residues. V shed 5 bases, J shed 4 bases, and the junction held 5 bases outside the gene matches.

This sequence joins TRBV11-2 and TRBJ2-7, with 12 bases that match TRBD2. CDR1 is SGHAT, CDR2 FQNNGV, per germline. The V segment lost 2 bases and the J segment 2 bases; nucleotides outside the gene matches: 10. The length of the CDR3 is 18 residues. The CDR3 loop is CASSLKLAGGSRTYEQYF. The CDR3 coding sequence is TGTGCCAGCAGCTTAAAACTAGCGGGAGGAAGCCGAACCTACGAGCAGTACTTC.

The chain combines TRBV7-9 with TRBJ2-5, with TRBD2 matching over 12 bases. The CDR3 runs to 15 residues. CDR1 and CDR2 (germline): SEHNR, FQNEAQ (reference sequence). J lost 2 bases, V lost 3 bases, and 1 base had no gene match. In DNA, the CDR3 is TGTGCCAGCAGCTTCCTAGCGGGAGGGCAAGAGACCCAGTACTTC. This sequence encodes CASSFLAGGQETQYF.

The chain employs TRBV6-4 and TRBJ2-6, with D possibly being TRBD2 (7 bases). This CDR3 comprises 18 residues. Trimming removed 6 bases at V and 0 bases at J, with 18 bases between. Germline V gives CDR1 MRHNA, CDR2 SNTAGT. CDR3 bases: TGTGCCAGCAGCACCGGGGGGCCCTCCGGCTCTGGGGCCAACGTCCTGACTTTC. It codes for CASSTGGPSGSGANVLTF.

This clonotype was seen a few times. The V gene is TRBV5-1, the J gene TRBJ1-1; TRBD1 might be the D (6 bases). CDR1 is SGHRS and CDR2 is YFSETQ in the germline V gene. This CDR3 contains 13 residues. Trimming removed 3 bases from V and 1 base from J, with 7 bases in between. The DNA for the CDR3 is TGCGCCAGCAGCTCACAGGGGAACACTGAAGCTTTCTTT. Translating gives CASSSQGNTEAFF.

This clonotype was detected ten times or more. The rearrangement uses TRBV7-9 and TRBJ2-1, with D possibly matching TRBD2 (6 bases). The CDR3 has 14 residues. CDR1 and CDR2 (germline): SEHNR, FQNEAQ (reference sequence). The V gene lost 8 bases and the J gene lost 4 bases, with 15 bases spanning the gap. The CDR3 sequence: CASSRRGDYNEQFF. The CDR3 DNA follows: TGTGCCAGCTCCAGGCGGGGCGATTACAATGAGCAGTTCTTC.

This clonotype was seen more than once but under ten times. This chain joins TRBV15 and TRBJ2-6; no reliable D call. Germline loops: CDR1 LNHNV, CDR2 YYDKDF (reference sequence). This CDR3 comprises 16 residues. Trimming shortened V by 1 base and J by 4 bases, and 11 bases separated the two germline ends. Here the CDR3 reads CATSRVPTSGANVLTF. DNA for the CDR3: TGTGCCACCAGCAGAGTTCCGACCTCAGGGGCCAACGTCCTGACTTTC.

This clonotype came up many times. CDR3 residues: CASSLAGGPNTEAFF. CDR3 nucleotide sequence: TGTGCCAGCAGCTTAGCTGGGGGCCCGAACACTGAAGCTTTCTTT. The rearrangement joins TRBV13 to TRBJ1-1, with D possibly matching TRBD1 (6 bases). The CDR3 has 15 residues. Germline CDR1 and CDR2: PRHDT and FYEKMQ (reference sequence). Trimming stripped 1 base from V and 1 base from J, with 10 bases between. Full variable domain (outside the CDR3, taken from reference TRBV13 and TRBJ1-1): AAGVIQSPRHLIKEKRETATLKCYPIPRHDTVYWYQQGPGQDPQFLISFYEKMQSDKGSIPDRFSAQQFSDYHSELNMSSLELGDSALYFCASSLAGGPNTEAFFGQGTRLTVV.

The chain recombines TRBV19 with TRBJ2-3; 7 bases align to TRBD1. V gave up 5 bases and J gave up 0 bases; unmatched junction bases: 8. From germline, CDR1 is LNHDA and CDR2 SQIVND (reference sequence). The length of the CDR3 is 16 residues. CDR3 sequence: CASSRTGFSSTDTQYF. The CDR3 DNA is TGTGCCAGTAGTCGGACAGGCTTCTCTAGCACAGATACGCAGTATTTT. The complete variable domain, with remaining parts taken from reference TRBV19 and TRBJ2-3, reads DGGITQSPKYLFRKEGQNVTLSCEQNLNHDAMYWYRQDPGQGLRLIYYSQIVNDFQKGDIAEGYSVSREKKESFPLTVTSAQKNPTAFYLCASSRTGFSSTDTQYFGPGTRLTVL.

There are many counts of this clonotype. The CDR3 DNA follows: TGCGCCAGCAGCCAAGGGGACGAACCACAGTTCTTC. Translation gives CASSQGDEPQFF. The rearrangement uses TRBV4-1 and TRBJ2-1; D may be TRBD1 or TRBD2 (5 bases each). The V end lost 1 base, the J end lost 13 bases, and 11 bases lay between the germline ends. The CDR3 is 12 residues long. Germline V gene lookup returns CDR1 MGHRA and CDR2 YSYEKL.

This chain joins TRBV20-1 and TRBJ2-4; TRBD2 aligns across 9 bases. V shed 6 bases and J 2 bases; nucleotides not matched to a gene: 11. The CDR3 spans 16 residues. Germline V gene data show CDR1 as DFQATT and CDR2 as SNEGSKA (reference sequence). The CDR3 coding sequence is TGCAGTGCCAGGGTAGCGGGAGATCTTTCCAAAAACATTCAGTACTTC. Translated, it gives CSARVAGDLSKNIQYF.

Many counts were recorded for this clonotype. This CDR3 is CSVRGTGNTGELFF. CDR3 nucleotides: TGCAGCGTTCGGGGGACAGGGAACACCGGGGAGCTGTTTTTT. This chain links TRBV29-1 with TRBJ2-2; TRBD1 matches at 8 bases. The CDR3 contains 14 residues. Trimming took 5 bases from V and 1 from J; bases not matched to a gene: 3. Germline V gives CDR1 SQVTM, CDR2 ANQGSEA.

In this sample, this clonotype turned up many times. This chain joins TRBV11-2 and TRBJ1-3; D unclear. Looked up from germline, CDR1 is SGHAT and CDR2 is FQNNGV. This CDR3 spans 16 amino acids. Trimming pared 0 bases from V and 3 bases from J, leaving 12 bases between. As DNA, the CDR3 is TGTGCCAGCAGCTTAGATCCCGGGGTGGATGGAAACACCATATATTTT. This codes for CASSLDPGVDGNTIYF.